Listed here are 14 T cell receptor beta chains from one sample, sequenced in a study of cytomegalovirus exposure and HLA in healthy donors (dated by TCRdb to about 2017). Library preparation used the immunoSEQ multiplex PCR assay. The multiplex PCR relied on a mix of 60 forward primers for TCR Vbeta segments and 13 reverse primers for TCR Jbeta segments. Not all clones reach the TCRdb copy of this immuneACCESS table, which keeps in-frame sequences only. Checked studies attribute under half of the gap to unresolved V genes and leave the rest unexplained. The table of this sample itemizes 55,000 to 75,000 clones. The ten most abundant clones make up about 1.8% of the sample. Sequencing was performed on PBMCs. The receptors derive from a woman younger than 45 in good health and CMV-seronegative.

V usage is TRBV7-6 and J usage is TRBJ2-1; the match to TRBD1 covers 12 bases. The CDR3 covers 15 residues. The trim removed 3 bases at V and 8 bases at J, leaving 5 bases unmatched. Looked up from germline, CDR1 is SGHVS and CDR2 is FNYEAQ. In DNA form, the CDR3 reads TGTGCCAGCAGCTTGTGGGACAGGGGGCGCGATGAGCAGTTCTTC. Encoded protein: CASSLWDRGRDEQFF.

Remarks on this clone: At one end the junction does not follow the germline gene, possibly because of a read error. V gene TRBV6-4 combines with J gene TRBJ2-1; 11 positions match TRBD2. The CDR3 runs to 13 residues. Germline CDR1 reads MRHNA; CDR2 reads SNTAGT. CDR3: CASSDSGTSGWVF. CDR3 nucleotide sequence: TGTGCCAGCAGTGACTCTGGGACTAGCGGTTGGGTCTTC.

The CDR3: CASSQKGRGYEQYF. CDR3 DNA sequence: TGTGCCAGCAGCCAAAAAGGTAGAGGCTACGAGCAGTACTTC. V is TRBV14 and J is TRBJ2-7; D uncertain. Germline lookup yields CDR1 SGHDN and CDR2 FVKESK. V was shortened by 2 bases and J by 3 bases, with 11 bases between the two germline ends. The CDR3 consists of 14 residues. Together with reference TRBV14 and TRBJ2-7, the CDR3 gives the full variable domain: EAGVTQFPSHSVIEKGQTVTLRCDPISGHDNLYWYRRVMGKEIKFLLHFVKESKQDESGMPNNRFLAERTGGTYSTLKVQPAELEDSGVYFCASSQKGRGYEQYFGPGTRLTVT.

In nucleotides, the CDR3 is TGTGCCAGCAGCGACCGGGACTCACGTGGCACAGATACGCAGTATTTT. It translates to CASSDRDSRGTDTQYF. The J gene is TRBJ2-3, the V gene TRBV7-6; D is possibly TRBD2 (6 bases). Trimming cost V 5 bases and J 1 base, with 16 bases left between them. Germline V gives CDR1 SGHVS, CDR2 FNYEAQ. CDR3 length: 16 amino acids.

The chain recombines TRBV18 with TRBJ2-5; maybe TRBD1 (5 bases). The J call is doubtful: the DNA matches TRBJ2-7 better. The germline V gene encodes CDR1 KGHSH and CDR2 LQKENI. The CDR3 runs 13 residues. The CDR3: CASSPDVGVEQYF. Written as DNA, the CDR3 is TGTGCCAGCTCACCAGATGTAGGGGTCGAGCAGTACTTC.

V and J are TRBV10-3 and TRBJ1-1; TRBD1 aligns across 8 bases. This CDR3 comprises 13 residues. The ends lost 7 bases at V and 4 bases at J; junction bases unmatched: 5. The V gene's germline CDR1 is ENHRY and CDR2 SYGVKD. The CDR3 DNA sequence: TGTGCCATCACGACAGGGGCGTCCACTGAAGCTTTCTTT. Residues: CAITTGASTEAFF.

The chain is built from TRBV30 and TRBJ1-2; D not certain. The V end lost 1 base, the J end lost 0 bases, and 6 bases lay between the germline ends. CDR1 GTSNPN and CDR2 SVGIG come from the germline V gene (reference sequence). This CDR3 spans 13 amino acids. The CDR3 spells CAWSAGSNYGYTF. The CDR3 DNA reads as TGTGCCTGGAGTGCAGGATCTAACTATGGCTACACCTTC.

This chain connects TRBV27 to TRBJ1-2; TRBD1 is a possible D gene (6 bases). The germline CDR1 and CDR2 sequences are MNHEY and SMNVEV (reference sequence). The CDR3 runs to 13 residues. V was shortened by 8 bases and J by 3 bases, with 13 bases between the two germline ends. The DNA of the CDR3 is TGTGCCAGCTCCCTAGGGGGGGACTATGGCTACACCTTC. Protein sequence: CASSLGGDYGYTF.

The chain combines TRBV6-6 with TRBJ1-5; D perhaps matches TRBD1 (5 bases). The length of the CDR3 is 14 residues. Per germline, CDR1 MNHNY and CDR2 SVGAGI (reference sequence). V was cut by 5 bases and J by 6 bases, with 14 bases left in between. The CDR3 region has the DNA TGTGCCAGCAGTCCTCAGGGAAATACTCAGCCCCAGCATTTT. Protein sequence: CASSPQGNTQPQHF.

The genes are TRBV10-1 and TRBJ2-1; 7 bases are a match to TRBD2. This CDR3 has 15 residues. Germline CDR1 WNHNN, CDR2 SYGVQD (reference sequence). V was clipped by 2 bases and J by 3 bases; unmatched bases: 4. CDR3 residues: CASSETGLNYNEQFF. The CDR3 DNA follows: TGCGCCAGCAGTGAGACGGGACTAAACTACAATGAGCAGTTCTTC.

This rearrangement joins TRBV28 to TRBJ1-1; D call uncertain. This CDR3 spans 14 amino acids. Per germline, CDR1 MDHEN and CDR2 SYDVKM. The V end lost 7 bases, the J end lost 0 bases, and 12 bases lay between the germline ends. The CDR3 coding sequence is TGTGCCAGCAACCAACAGCTGATGAACACTGAAGCTTTCTTT. Amino acid sequence: CASNQQLMNTEAFF.

This chain connects TRBV4-3 to TRBJ2-7, with 11 nucleotides matching TRBD2. Unmatched junction bases numbered 6, after V lost 0 bases and J lost 2 bases. The CDR3 spans 17 residues. Germline-derived CDR1 and CDR2 are LGHNA and YSLEER. As DNA, the CDR3 is TGCGCCAGCAGCCAAGATAGTGGGACTAGCGGACCCTACGAGCAGTACTTC. Translated, it gives CASSQDSGTSGPYEQYF.

The CDR3 nucleotides are TGTGCCAGCAGTTTAATGGTGGCGGGCGAGCAGTACTTC. Its translation: CASSLMVAGEQYF. The chain links TRBV27 to TRBJ2-7, with a tentative D call TRBD2 (5 bases). Trimming shortened V by 2 bases and J by 6 bases, and 11 bases separated the two germline ends. Germline V gene lookup returns CDR1 MNHEY and CDR2 SMNVEV (reference sequence). This CDR3 has 13 residues.

V gene TRBV30 combines with J gene TRBJ2-1; 12 bases are a match to TRBD1. J lost 8 bases, V lost 0 bases, and 2 bases had no gene match. CDR3 size: 14 residues. Germline V gene data show CDR1 as GTSNPN and CDR2 as SVGIG (reference sequence). DNA of the CDR3: TGTGCCTGGAGTGTGGGACAGGGGGCCTATGAGCAGTTCTTC. Translating it yields CAWSVGQGAYEQFF.